Listed here are 3 T cell receptor beta chains from one sample, sequenced in a study of OX40 agonist ivuxolimab in advanced cancers. Clones were read by immunoSEQ multiplex PCR, and TCRdb kept only the in-frame ones, dropping some. Of approximately 88,000 clones listed, about 88% are singletons. This sample comprised CD4+ or CD8+ T cells sorted from blood, obtained in a trial of the OX40 agonist ivuxolimab. These receptors originate from an adult with an advanced solid tumor such as melanoma, head and neck, liver or kidney cancer.

The V and J genes are TRBV6-1 and TRBJ2-7, with TRBD1 identical over 11 bases. The germline V gene has CDR1 MNHNS and CDR2 SASEGT. Losses at the gene ends were 5 bases for V and 5 bases for J; bases not matched to a gene: 8. This CDR3 has 15 residues. The CDR3 reads CASSPPGQGGNEQYF. The CDR3, as DNA: TGTGCCAGCAGTCCTCCGGGACAGGGGGGGAACGAGCAGTACTTC.

V and J are TRBV29-1 and TRBJ1-4; 7 positions match TRBD1. Germline V gene lookup returns CDR1 SQVTM and CDR2 ANQGSEA. The CDR3 sequence is 14 residues long. The junction had 15 bases not matched to a gene; V was cut back by 6 bases and J by 11 bases. The CDR3 nucleotides are TGCAGCGTAAAACCGGGACAGCCGTTGTTGAAACTGTTTTTT. Translated: CSVKPGQPLLKLFF.

The chain is built from TRBV6-5 and TRBJ2-7, with a possible D match to TRBD1 (8 bases). Trimming cost V 2 bases and J 6 bases, with 14 bases left between them. CDR3 length: 14 amino acids. CDR1 MNHEY and CDR2 SVGAGI come from the germline V gene. The CDR3 protein is CASSYEQGGGEQYF. The CDR3 DNA reads as TGTGCCAGCAGTTACGAACAGGGGGGGGGCGAGCAGTACTTC.